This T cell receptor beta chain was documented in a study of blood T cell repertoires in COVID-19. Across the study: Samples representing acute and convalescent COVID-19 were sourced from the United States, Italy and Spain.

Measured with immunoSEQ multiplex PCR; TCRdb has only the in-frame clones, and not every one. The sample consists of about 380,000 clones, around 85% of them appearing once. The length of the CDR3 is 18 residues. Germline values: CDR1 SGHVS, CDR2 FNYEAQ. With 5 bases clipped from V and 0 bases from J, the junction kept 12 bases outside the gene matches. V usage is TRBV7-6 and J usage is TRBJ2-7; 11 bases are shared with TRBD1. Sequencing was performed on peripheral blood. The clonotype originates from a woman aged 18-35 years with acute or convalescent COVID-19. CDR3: CASSTGGTGGRSSYEQYF. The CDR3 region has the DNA TGTGCCAGCAGCACGGGGGGGACAGGGGGAAGAAGCTCCTACGAGCAGTACTTC.